This T cell receptor beta chain was sequenced in a study of blood T cell repertoires in COVID-19. Study summary: Sources were T cells, B-cell-depleted T cells, or PBMCs; the material itself was cDNA or gDNA.

Original processing notes: For nucleated cells, counts were estimated from reference gene primer amplification. Only in-frame clones appear in the TCRdb table, and some are missing; sequencing was by immunoSEQ multiplex PCR. That table gives V, J and clone size, and the DNA gave D and trimming. Among fewer than 300,000 clones listed, more than 65% were seen once. Seattle patients were enrolled while actively infected and followed longitudinally. The sequenced sample was peripheral blood. This clonotype was sampled from an older person with COVID-19, enrolled during active disease.

CDR3 sequence (DNA): TGCGCCAGCAGCCAAGATATTGGACAGCACAGTTCCAATCAGCCCCAGCATTTT. It translates to CASSQDIGQHSSNQPQHF. This chain uses TRBV4-1 with TRBJ1-5; the D gene is possibly TRBD1 (6 bases). V lost 0 bases and J 3 bases, leaving 18 bases between the germline ends. The CDR3 is made up of 18 amino acids. Germline CDR1 is MGHRA and CDR2 is YSYEKL.